These T cell receptor beta chains were read from a single sample in a study of blood T cell repertoires in COVID-19. The data were produced by immunoSEQ multiplex PCR, yet TCRdb's version contains in-frame clones alone and is incomplete. This table holds around 250,000 clones, 75% to 90% found once. Sequenced: PBMCs or T cells enriched from blood (not recorded which). The source of these receptors is a woman between 35 and 50 years old who had been exposed to COVID-19. Both conserved end residues are part of each CDR3. Rows may omit the clone size; those that give it use once, few, many or a size class.

j_gene: TRBJ1-2
v_gene: TRBV6-2/TRBV6-3
abundance: -
CDR3aa: CASSYLLPRDYGYTF

j_gene: TRBJ1-1
v_gene: TRBV9
abundance: -
CDR3aa: CASSVDERGTEAFF

j_gene: TRBJ2-2
v_gene: TRBV28
abundance: -
CDR3aa: CASSLFWPPLRDRGPTGELFF

j_gene: TRBJ2-1
v_gene: TRBV28
abundance: few
CDR3aa: CASSSNRGRVDEQFF

j_gene: TRBJ2-7
v_gene: TRBV10-3
abundance: -
CDR3aa: CAISAGSYEQYF

j_gene: TRBJ1-5
v_gene: TRBV12-3/TRBV12-4
abundance: -
CDR3aa: CASSGQGNQPQHF

j_gene: TRBJ1-4
v_gene: TRBV7-2
abundance: -
CDR3aa: CASSLGTGGSEKLFF

j_gene: TRBJ1-1
v_gene: TRBV9
abundance: -
CDR3aa: CASSVASVNTEAFF

j_gene: TRBJ1-5
v_gene: TRBV2
abundance: -
CDR3aa: CASKPGGPNQPQHF

j_gene: TRBJ2-7
v_gene: TRBV27
abundance: once
CDR3aa: CASSLVGGALTYEQYF

j_gene: TRBJ2-1
v_gene: TRBV28
abundance: once
CDR3aa: CASSVTSGSEQFF

j_gene: TRBJ2-7
v_gene: TRBV7-2
abundance: -
CDR3aa: CASSFGGASSPYEQYF

j_gene: TRBJ2-2
v_gene: TRBV5-4
abundance: -
CDR3aa: CASSPGLAGDTGELFF

j_gene: TRBJ2-1
v_gene: TRBV3-1/TRBV3-2
abundance: -
CDR3aa: CASSHGDMSDEQFF

j_gene: TRBJ1-2
v_gene: TRBV4-3
abundance: -
CDR3aa: CASSQVQFVQSLYGYTF

j_gene: TRBJ2-4
v_gene: TRBV3-1/TRBV3-2
abundance: once
CDR3aa: CASSFGGGRDAKNIQYF

j_gene: TRBJ2-3
v_gene: TRBV6-5
abundance: -
CDR3aa: CASREGRRTDTQYF

j_gene: TRBJ2-1
v_gene: TRBV9
abundance: -
CDR3aa: CASSVETSGGYEQFF

j_gene: TRBJ2-3
v_gene: TRBV2
abundance: -
CDR3aa: CASRDREDTDTQYF

j_gene: TRBJ1-1
v_gene: TRBV28
abundance: -
CDR3aa: CASSSDRGHTEAFF

j_gene: TRBJ1-1
v_gene: TRBV2
abundance: -
CDR3aa: CASSGPGQGTEAFF

j_gene: TRBJ1-1
v_gene: TRBV2
abundance: -
CDR3aa: CASSLGPAEAFF

j_gene: TRBJ2-7
v_gene: TRBV6-5
abundance: -
CDR3aa: CASSYSTGHNSYEQYF

j_gene: TRBJ2-7
v_gene: TRBV6-2/TRBV6-3
abundance: -
CDR3aa: CASSYSQGLHEQYF

j_gene: TRBJ1-2
v_gene: TRBV2
abundance: -
CDR3aa: CASRTRANYGYTF

j_gene: TRBJ1-6
v_gene: TRBV5-1
abundance: -
CDR3aa: CASSGQGAFDSPLHF

j_gene: TRBJ2-1
v_gene: TRBV4-3
abundance: -
CDR3aa: CASSQERRRAYNEQFF

j_gene: TRBJ2-3
v_gene: TRBV10-2
abundance: -
CDR3aa: CASSDPGDTQYF

j_gene: TRBJ2-7
v_gene: TRBV7-2
abundance: -
CDR3aa: CASSSNRGLGEQYF

j_gene: TRBJ1-4
v_gene: TRBV4-1
abundance: once
CDR3aa: CASSQELQGLGTNEKLFF

j_gene: TRBJ1-2
v_gene: TRBV4-3
abundance: -
CDR3aa: CASSQAAQGHYGYTF

j_gene: TRBJ1-2
v_gene: TRBV6-5
abundance: -
CDR3aa: CASSSEGDGYTF

j_gene: TRBJ1-4
v_gene: TRBV7-2
abundance: -
CDR3aa: CASSPGQGADEKLFF

j_gene: TRBJ2-1
v_gene: TRBV12-3/TRBV12-4
abundance: -
CDR3aa: CASSPDTYEQFF

j_gene: TRBJ2-3
v_gene: TRBV24-1
abundance: -
CDR3aa: CATSEYGTSGRADTQYF

j_gene: TRBJ1-1
v_gene: TRBV4-1
abundance: -
CDR3aa: CASSLRGMNTEAFF

j_gene: TRBJ1-2
v_gene: TRBV6-5
abundance: once
CDR3aa: CASTRTGGESYGYTF

j_gene: TRBJ1-3
v_gene: TRBV7-8
abundance: -
CDR3aa: CASSLAVARPHSGNTIYF

j_gene: TRBJ1-6
v_gene: TRBV6-5
abundance: -
CDR3aa: CASRDRDRVSPLHF

j_gene: TRBJ1-2
v_gene: TRBV19
abundance: once
CDR3aa: CASSLGRTVEGYTF

j_gene: TRBJ1-2
v_gene: TRBV5-1
abundance: -
CDR3aa: CASSRDRSPYGYTF

j_gene: TRBJ2-1
v_gene: TRBV5-1
abundance: once
CDR3aa: CASSGREKGQGGRAYNEQFF

j_gene: TRBJ1-1
v_gene: TRBV10-3
abundance: -
CDR3aa: CAISDRALRQTFF

j_gene: TRBJ1-6
v_gene: TRBV28
abundance: -
CDR3aa: CASSLGAGNSPLHF

j_gene: TRBJ1-5
v_gene: TRBV12-3/TRBV12-4
abundance: -
CDR3aa: CASSFRDNQPQHF

j_gene: TRBJ1-1
v_gene: TRBV11-2
abundance: -
CDR3aa: CASSLDRGRNTEAFF

j_gene: TRBJ1-1
v_gene: TRBV18
abundance: -
CDR3aa: CASSPAGGLGMNTEAFF

j_gene: TRBJ1-6
v_gene: TRBV20-1
abundance: -
CDR3aa: CSASAGINSPLHF

j_gene: TRBJ1-5
v_gene: TRBV3-1/TRBV3-2
abundance: -
CDR3aa: CASQGQGDSQPQHF

j_gene: TRBJ1-1
v_gene: TRBV4-3
abundance: -
CDR3aa: CASSQAGGREAFF

j_gene: TRBJ1-5
v_gene: TRBV15
abundance: once
CDR3aa: CATSRAEVPQPQHF

j_gene: TRBJ1-1
v_gene: TRBV6-5
abundance: -
CDR3aa: CASSYPRQGGTEAFF

j_gene: TRBJ1-1
v_gene: TRBV28
abundance: few
CDR3aa: CASSFGIGQGVRAFF

j_gene: TRBJ1-5
v_gene: TRBV19
abundance: -
CDR3aa: CASSIILSNQPQHF